The T cell receptor (beta chain) described here comes from a study of shared clonotypes between healthy human individuals. Study information: A donor's plate count was three for CD4 naive and three for CD4 memory; CD8 naive had two and CD8 memory one. Regarding the study as a whole: Incompleteness in sorted-subset sequencing, despite large depth, was shown by rarefaction. With a few donors compared, 4% to 5% of naive CD4 clonotypes were shared. Clonotype sharing among donors was thought likely to change with sequencing depth.

Remarks on this clone: Its antigen remains unidentified.

The CDR3 has 14 amino acids. Germline V gene data show CDR1 as SEHNR and CDR2 as FQNEAQ (reference sequence). The V and J ends lost 5 bases and 10 bases, in that order; junction bases with no gene match: 5. TCRdb's copy holds only in-frame clones and misses some; the assay was immunoSEQ multiplex PCR. The sample lists approximately 500,000 clones, about 95% occurring once. The gene calls are TRBV7-9 and TRBJ1-6; TRBD1 agrees at 10 bases. This receptor was identified in a woman younger than 45 in good health. Sequencing was performed on naive CD4+ T cells sorted from blood. Described subset: CD45RA+ positively selected. CDR3 sequence (DNA): TGTGCCAGCAGCCCCGGGACAGGGGTCTCACCCCTCCACTTT. Protein: CASSPGTGVSPLHF.